Below are 23 T cell receptor beta chains sequenced from a single sample in a study of CD8 T cells in ankylosing spondylitis. TCRdb reanalysed the 5' RACE reads using MiXCR and keeps one entry per CDR3 protein. Among 210,000 or so distinct CDR3 sequences listed, roughly 24% were seen once. The sequenced material came from blood, either unsorted or a sorted T cell fraction (not recorded which). These receptor sequences come from a male donor with ankylosing spondylitis or in good health (not recorded which).

This clonotype was counted at least ten times. This sequence joins TRBV29-1 and TRBJ2-2; D tentatively reads TRBD1 or TRBD2 (5 bases each). V was shortened by 5 bases and J by 8 bases, with 15 bases between the two germline ends. The CDR3 consists of 13 residues. Germline loops: CDR1 SQVTM, CDR2 ANQGSEA. CDR3 in DNA: TGCAGCGTTAACCAGGGACGTTTTGGGGAGCTGTTTTTT. This translates into CSVNQGRFGELFF.

The V call is TRBV15, the J call TRBJ2-1, with D perhaps matching TRBD1 or TRBD2 (5 bases each). Germline CDR1 and CDR2: LNHNV and YYDKDF (reference sequence). The V end was cut by 0 bases, the J end by 8 bases, with 14 bases between. The CDR3 totals 15 residues. CDR3 DNA: TGTGCCACCAGCAGAGATGGGGGATTGGGGGATGAGCAGTTCTTC. Translation: CATSRDGGLGDEQFF.

The chain links TRBV30 to TRBJ2-7; 9 bases match TRBD2. In germline, CDR1 is GTSNPN, CDR2 SVGIG (reference sequence). V gave up 3 bases and J gave up 4 bases; unmatched junction bases: 10. CDR3 size: 15 residues. This chain's CDR3 is CAWRRGASGIYEQYF. CDR3 nucleotide sequence: TGTGCCTGGAGACGTGGGGCTAGCGGGATTTACGAGCAGTACTTC. Together with reference TRBV30 and TRBJ2-7, the CDR3 gives the full variable domain: SQTIHQWPATLVQPVGSPLSLECTVEGTSNPNLYWYRQAAGRGLQLLFYSVGIGQISSEVPQNLSASRPQDRQFILSSKKLLLSDSGFYLCAWRRGASGIYEQYFGPGTRLTVT.

The chain couples TRBV20-1 to TRBJ2-6; 9 bases match TRBD1. The V and J ends lost 6 bases and 0 bases, in that order; junction bases with no gene match: 6. Looked up from germline, CDR1 is DFQATT and CDR2 is SNEGSKA (reference sequence). This CDR3 comprises 16 residues. The CDR3 loop is CSAPGTGISGANVLTF. The CDR3 coding sequence is TGCAGTGCCCCCGGGACAGGGATCTCTGGGGCCAACGTCCTGACTTTC.

The chain uses TRBV9 and TRBJ2-1; 9 bases line up with TRBD2. V shed 1 base and J 9 bases; nucleotides not matched to a gene: 5. This CDR3 spans 14 amino acids. Germline CDR1 SGDLS, CDR2 YYNGEE. CDR3 bases: TGTGCCAGCAGCGTAAAGCGGGAGGATGGTGAGCAGTTCTTC. Protein: CASSVKREDGEQFF. Full variable domain (remainder filled in from reference TRBV9 and TRBJ2-1): DSGVTQTPKHLITATGQRVTLRCSPRSGDLSVYWYQQSLDQGLQFLIQYYNGEERAKGNILERFSAQQFPDLHSELNLSSLELGDSALYFCASSVKREDGEQFFGPGTRLTVL.

This clonotype was observed a handful of times. The V gene is TRBV29-1, the J gene TRBJ2-7, with D unclear. The V end was cut by 7 bases, the J end by 5 bases, with 12 bases between. This CDR3 is 11 amino acids long. The germline gives CDR1 SQVTM, CDR2 ANQGSEA. DNA of the CDR3: TGCAGCGGCGGTGAGTTCGACGAGCAGTACTTC. It yields the protein CSGGEFDEQYF.

This clonotype showed up many times. This sequence joins TRBV20-1 and TRBJ2-2, with TRBD2 matching over 8 bases. In germline, CDR1 is DFQATT, CDR2 SNEGSKA (reference sequence). The CDR3 consists of 13 residues. V was pared by 4 bases and J by 6 bases, with 4 bases of the junction left unmatched. DNA for the CDR3: TGCAGTGCTACCCTGCGGGAGGCCGGGGAGCTGTTTTTT. Translated: CSATLREAGELFF.

The chain's CDR3 is CSVGRGDTQYF. CDR3 nucleotides: TGCAGCGTTGGCCGGGGGGATACGCAGTATTTT. The chain uses TRBV29-1 and TRBJ2-3, with D perhaps matching TRBD2 (6 bases). Germline assignment: CDR1 SQVTM and CDR2 ANQGSEA. CDR3 length: 11 residues. The V end lost 4 bases, the J end lost 6 bases, and 8 bases lay between the germline ends.

This clonotype has a count of ten or more. V and J are TRBV15 and TRBJ2-1; 10 nucleotides align to TRBD2. The CDR3 covers 17 residues. The germline V gene encodes CDR1 LNHNV and CDR2 YYDKDF (reference sequence). Trimming at V came to 0 bases and at J to 6 bases, leaving 8 bases not matched to a gene. The CDR3 region is CATSRESSGRAFNEQFF. The CDR3, as DNA: TGTGCCACCAGCAGAGAATCGAGCGGGAGGGCCTTCAATGAGCAGTTCTTC.

This clonotype was recorded at least ten times. The rearrangement uses TRBV20-1 and TRBJ2-1, with 12 nucleotides matching TRBD2. With 1 base clipped from V and 15 bases from J, the junction kept 7 bases outside the gene matches. From germline, CDR1 is DFQATT and CDR2 SNEGSKA (reference sequence). The CDR3 consists of 13 residues. CDR3 nucleotide sequence: TGCAGTGCTAGAGTGCCTAGCGGGAGGGTTCGGTTCTTC. Translating gives CSARVPSGRVRFF.

This clonotype was seen at least ten times. The J gene is TRBJ2-7, the V gene TRBV20-1; a possible D gene is TRBD2 (5 bases). V was trimmed by 1 base and J by 6 bases, leaving 10 bases between them. The germline V gene has CDR1 DFQATT and CDR2 SNEGSKA (reference sequence). The CDR3 has 12 amino acids. The CDR3 here is CSARGQEGEQYF. The CDR3 coding sequence is TGCAGTGCTAGAGGGCAAGAGGGCGAGCAGTACTTC.

This chain links TRBV7-2 with TRBJ2-7; 9 bases fit TRBD1. CDR3 length: 15 residues. After removal of 2 bases from V and 2 bases from J, the junction contained 4 bases not matched to a gene. CDR1 SGHTA and CDR2 FQGNSA come from the germline V gene. The chain's CDR3 is CASSLLGQGPYEQYF. CDR3 nucleotides: TGTGCCAGCAGCTTACTGGGACAGGGACCCTACGAGCAGTACTTC.

The rearrangement links TRBV20-1 to TRBJ2-1; 11 bases match TRBD2. CDR3 length equals 20 residues. Germline CDR1 reads DFQATT; CDR2 reads SNEGSKA (reference sequence). Losses at the gene ends were 0 bases for V and 4 bases for J; bases not matched to a gene: 17. In nucleotides, the CDR3 is TGCAGTGCTAGAGATTATGGGCTAGCGGGAGGTCCCTCGATTTACAATGAGCAGTTCTTC. It yields the protein CSARDYGLAGGPSIYNEQFF.

This clonotype has at least ten counts. The chain couples TRBV29-1 to TRBJ2-4; D not certain. Trimming left V 6 bases short and J 4 bases short, with 7 bases between. In germline, CDR1 is SQVTM, CDR2 ANQGSEA. The CDR3 sequence is 11 residues long. In nucleotides, the CDR3 is TGCAGCGTCGCGGAGAAAAACATTCAGTACTTC. This sequence encodes CSVAEKNIQYF.

In its sample, this clonotype was seen once. A much larger clone is a single base away; this may be a read error. J is TRBJ2-7 and V is TRBV9; D may be TRBD1 or TRBD2 (6 bases each). Trimming took 0 bases from V and 6 from J, leaving 16 bases between them. The CDR3 covers 15 residues. From germline, CDR1 is SGDLS and CDR2 YYNGEE. CDR3 nucleotides: TGTGCCAGCAGCGTAGAAGGTCCGGGGGCGGGCGAGCAGTACTTC. Its translation is CASSVEGPGAGEQYF.

This chain joins TRBV29-1 and TRBJ2-3, with 7 bases aligning to TRBD1. With V trimmed by 1 base and J by 2 bases, 3 bases remained unmatched. The CDR3 loop spans 14 amino acids. The V gene's germline CDR1 is SQVTM and CDR2 ANQGSEA. This chain's CDR3 is CSVEGQGVTDTQYF. CDR3 in DNA: TGCAGCGTTGAAGGTCAGGGGGTCACAGATACGCAGTATTTT.

This clonotype was seen a few times. This rearrangement joins TRBV20-1 to TRBJ2-5; 7 bases align to TRBD2. Unmatched junction bases numbered 2, after V lost 3 bases and J lost 1 base. The CDR3 is 13 amino acids. Germline V gene lookup returns CDR1 DFQATT and CDR2 SNEGSKA (reference sequence). CDR3 DNA: TGCAGTGCTAGCGGGAGGCCCCAAGAGACCCAGTACTTC. This gives the protein CSASGRPQETQYF.

This clonotype was counted at least ten times. This chain joins TRBV15 and TRBJ1-1; TRBD1 matches 7 bases. The CDR3 is 14 residues long. Trimming removed 0 bases from V and 8 bases from J; junction bases left unmatched: 6. In germline, CDR1 is LNHNV, CDR2 YYDKDF (reference sequence). CDR3 nucleotides: TGTGCCACCAGCAGAGATCAGGGGGGACGGGAAGCTTTCTTT. The encoded protein is CATSRDQGGREAFF.

As to this clonotype: The junction shows a germline mismatch at one end, possibly a read error. The gene calls are TRBV6-1 and TRBJ2-1, with TRBD2 as a possible D gene (5 bases). Germline V CDR1 and CDR2: MNHNS, SASEGT. The CDR3 covers 10 residues. The CDR3 sequence is CASSEREPIF. The CDR3 nucleotides read TGTGCCAGCAGTGAAAGGGAGCCAATCTTC.

Comment on this clonotype: A much larger clone lies a single base off, so this may be a read error. This chain links TRBV7-2 with TRBJ2-1; no reliable D call. Trimming stripped 2 bases from V and 6 bases from J, with 11 bases between. Per germline, CDR1 SGHTA and CDR2 FQGNSA. CDR3 size: 14 residues. CDR3 bases: TGTGCCAGCAGCTTAAGCTGTGGCGTCAATGAGCAGTTCTTC. Amino acids: CASSLSCGVNEQFF.

This clonotype occurred many times. The genes are TRBV29-1 and TRBJ1-2; possibly TRBD1 for D (5 bases). V gave up 3 bases and J gave up 4 bases, with 15 bases separating them. The CDR3 has 14 residues. In germline, CDR1 is SQVTM, CDR2 ANQGSEA. The CDR3: CSVDSGPEGYGYTF. CDR3 coding DNA: TGCAGCGTTGACTCAGGGCCTGAGGGCTATGGCTACACCTTC.

This chain uses TRBV12-3 or TRBV12-4 with TRBJ2-7; the D gene is possibly TRBD2 (6 bases). V lost 6 bases and J lost 0, with 9 bases in between. The CDR3 sequence is 13 residues long. CDR3 in amino acids: CASSPLASYEQYF. The CDR3, as DNA: TGTGCCAGCAGCCCACTAGCCTCCTACGAGCAGTACTTC.

The rearrangement links TRBV29-1 to TRBJ2-1, with 9 bases identical to TRBD2. CDR1 is SQVTM, CDR2 ANQGSEA, per germline. V dropped 8 bases and J dropped 2; count of bases not matched to a gene: 7. The CDR3 spans 14 residues. The CDR3 protein is CSFLAGVPYNEQFF. In nucleotides, the CDR3 is TGCAGCTTCTTAGCGGGGGTCCCCTACAATGAGCAGTTCTTC.